This T cell receptor (beta chain) comes out of a study of blood T cell repertoires in COVID-19. The CDR3 consists of 15 residues. Trimming pared 0 bases from V and 5 bases from J, leaving 14 bases between. Germline CDR1 reads SGDLS; CDR2 reads YYNGEE. The authors' processing: Cell counts per sample came from amplifying reference gene primers. Produced via immunoSEQ multiplex PCR; TCRdb's table is partial and in-frame only. From that table come the V and J calls and clone size; the DNA was used to work out D and trimming. The repertoire includes a few hundred thousand clones, 70% to 90% of them detected once, and 2% to 2.5% sits in the top ten.

The J gene is TRBJ2-5, the V gene TRBV9; possible D gene TRBD1, 7 bases. The clonotype comes from a woman between 45 and 60 years old with acute or convalescent COVID-19. Source material: peripheral blood. CDR3 in DNA: TGTGCCAGCAGCGTAGGTGGAGGGGGCGGTGAGACCCAGTACTTC. Amino acid sequence: CASSVGGGGGETQYF. Full variable domain (rest looked up from reference TRBV9 and TRBJ2-5): DSGVTQTPKHLITATGQRVTLRCSPRSGDLSVYWYQQSLDQGLQFLIQYYNGEERAKGNILERFSAQQFPDLHSELNLSSLELGDSALYFCASSVGGGGGETQYFGPGTRLLVL.